Sequencing of this T cell receptor (beta chain) was carried out in a study of chemoradiotherapy in HPV16-positive cancers. As to this clone: Its antigen remains unknown.

Study conclusions and caveats: During treatment, candidate HPV-specific clones and E7-related motifs expanded in tumor.

Some clones are missing from TCRdb's copy, which holds only in-frame ones; the method was immunoSEQ multiplex PCR. This repertoire shows about 3,400 clones, 80% to 95% found once; its top ten account for more than 2%. The germline CDR1 and CDR2 sequences are SGHVS and FNYEAQ. The length of the CDR3 is 15 residues. V was shortened by 1 base and J by 3 bases, with 9 bases between the two germline ends. The TCR comes from a human donor with HPV-associated anogenital cancer. V and J are TRBV7-6 and TRBJ1-4, with D unclear. This specimen consisted of blood, obtained from a patient who underwent chemoradiotherapy. The CDR3 here is CASSLVPLSNEKLFF. The CDR3 nucleotides read TGTGCCAGCAGCTTAGTGCCCCTTTCTAATGAAAAACTGTTTTTT.